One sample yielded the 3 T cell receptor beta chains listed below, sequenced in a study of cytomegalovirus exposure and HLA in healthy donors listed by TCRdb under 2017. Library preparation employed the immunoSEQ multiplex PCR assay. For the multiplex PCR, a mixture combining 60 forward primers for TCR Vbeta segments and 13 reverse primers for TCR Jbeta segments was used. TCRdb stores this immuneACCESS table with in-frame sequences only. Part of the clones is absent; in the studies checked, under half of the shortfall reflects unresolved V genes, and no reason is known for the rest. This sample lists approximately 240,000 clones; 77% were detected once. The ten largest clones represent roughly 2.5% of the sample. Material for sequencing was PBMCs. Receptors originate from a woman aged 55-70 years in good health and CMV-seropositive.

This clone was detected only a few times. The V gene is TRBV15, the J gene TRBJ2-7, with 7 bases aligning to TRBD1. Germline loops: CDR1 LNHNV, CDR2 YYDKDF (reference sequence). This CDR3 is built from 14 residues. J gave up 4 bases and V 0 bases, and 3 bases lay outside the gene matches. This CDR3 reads CATSRDKGAYEQYF. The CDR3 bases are TGTGCCACCAGCAGAGATAAGGGGGCGTACGAGCAGTACTTC.

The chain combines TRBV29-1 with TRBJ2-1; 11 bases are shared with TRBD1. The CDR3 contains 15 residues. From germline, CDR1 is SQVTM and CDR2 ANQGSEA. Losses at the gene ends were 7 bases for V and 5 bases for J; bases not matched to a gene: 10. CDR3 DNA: TGCAGCGCCGGTCGTGGGACAGGGGGAAACAATGAGCAGTTCTTC. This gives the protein CSAGRGTGGNNEQFF.

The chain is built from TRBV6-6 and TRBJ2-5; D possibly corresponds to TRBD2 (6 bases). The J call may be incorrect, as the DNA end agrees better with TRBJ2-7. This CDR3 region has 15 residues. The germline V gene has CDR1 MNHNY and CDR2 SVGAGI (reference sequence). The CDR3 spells CASSYEAGSSYEQYF. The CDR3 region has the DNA TGTGCCAGCAGTTACGAGGCGGGAAGCTCCTACGAGCAGTACTTC.